A single sample is the source of the 7 T cell receptor beta chains below, sequenced in a study of T-cell memory formation after mild COVID-19. MiXCR, run by TCRdb on the 5' RACE reads, gives a single entry per CDR3 protein. The sample holds about 360,000 distinct CDR3 sequences, roughly an eighth seen once. Sequencing was performed on PBMCs or a T cell subset sorted from them (not recorded which). These TCRs come from a man in his late teens or twenties who had mild COVID-19 (a few samples of this study predate the infection). Cell type and time point are not known.

This clonotype was recorded at least ten times. This chain joins TRBV4-1 and TRBJ1-4; D is unclear. V lost 1 base and J 4 bases, leaving 10 bases between the germline ends. The CDR3 totals 15 residues. Germline lookup yields CDR1 MGHRA and CDR2 YSYEKL. The CDR3 protein is CASSQGSGDNEKLFF. The CDR3 region has the DNA TGCGCCAGCAGCCAAGGGTCCGGGGATAATGAAAAACTGTTTTTT.

The chain links TRBV6-5 to TRBJ1-2; perhaps TRBD1 as D (5 bases). In germline, CDR1 is MNHEY, CDR2 SVGAGI. The V end lost 7 bases, the J end lost 2 bases, and 14 bases lay between the germline ends. CDR3 length: 14 amino acids. CDR3 sequence (DNA): TGTGCCAGCATGGGTTGGGGGGGGAACTATGGCTACACCTTC. This translates into CASMGWGGNYGYTF.

This chain connects TRBV4-1 to TRBJ2-1; unclear D gene. Germline V gene sequence: CDR1 MGHRA, CDR2 YSYEKL. The CDR3 consists of 12 residues. V was shortened by 0 bases and J by 10 bases, with 7 bases between the two germline ends. The CDR3 DNA reads TGCGCCAGCAGCCAAGATCAAGGGGAGCAGTTCTTC. It specifies CASSQDQGEQFF.

This clonotype was observed a few times. This chain uses TRBV3-1 with TRBJ2-5; TRBD1 is a possible D gene (6 bases). V was shortened by 6 bases and J by 5 bases, with 13 bases between the two germline ends. In germline, CDR1 is LGHDT, CDR2 YNNKEL (reference sequence). The CDR3 covers 13 residues. This chain's CDR3 is CASRRRGMETQYF. The CDR3 DNA reads TGTGCCAGCAGGCGAAGGGGGATGGAGACCCAGTACTTC.

Many counts were recorded for this clonotype. The genes are TRBV7-7 and TRBJ2-5, with 14 bases that match TRBD2. With 3 bases clipped from V and 3 bases from J, the junction kept 0 bases outside the gene matches. The CDR3 loop spans 15 amino acids. CDR1 SSHAT and CDR2 FNYEAQ come from the germline V gene (reference sequence). The CDR3 sequence: CASSLGLAGEETQYF. The CDR3 nucleotides are TGTGCCAGCAGCTTGGGACTAGCGGGGGAAGAGACCCAGTACTTC.

This clonotype occurred a few times. The chain links TRBV5-1 to TRBJ2-6; no clear D gene. Trimming shortened V by 0 bases and J by 0 bases, and 10 bases separated the two germline ends. CDR3 size: 17 residues. CDR1 and CDR2 from the germline V gene are SGHRS and YFSETQ. The CDR3 DNA reads as TGCGCCAGCAGCTTGGCGAACTGGGACTCTGGGGCCAACGTCCTGACTTTC. Translated, it gives CASSLANWDSGANVLTF. The full variable domain, its missing parts supplied by reference TRBV5-1 and TRBJ2-6, is KAGVTQTPRYLIKTRGQQVTLSCSPISGHRSVSWYQQTPGQGLQFLFEYFSETQRNKGNFPGRFSGRQFSNSRSEMNVSTLELGDSALYLCASSLANWDSGANVLTFGAGSRLTVL.

CDR3 loop: CASSSSVSETGGGQPQHF. The CDR3 DNA reads TGCGCCAGCAGCTCCTCGGTGTCCGAGACAGGGGGCGGGCAGCCCCAGCATTTT. The chain uses TRBV5-1 and TRBJ1-5; the match to TRBD1 covers 10 bases. The CDR3 spans 18 residues. From germline, CDR1 is SGHRS and CDR2 YFSETQ. V shed 3 bases and J 7 bases; nucleotides not matched to a gene: 16. Complete variable domain (other parts from reference TRBV5-1 and TRBJ1-5): KAGVTQTPRYLIKTRGQQVTLSCSPISGHRSVSWYQQTPGQGLQFLFEYFSETQRNKGNFPGRFSGRQFSNSRSEMNVSTLELGDSALYLCASSSSVSETGGGQPQHFGDGTRLSIL.